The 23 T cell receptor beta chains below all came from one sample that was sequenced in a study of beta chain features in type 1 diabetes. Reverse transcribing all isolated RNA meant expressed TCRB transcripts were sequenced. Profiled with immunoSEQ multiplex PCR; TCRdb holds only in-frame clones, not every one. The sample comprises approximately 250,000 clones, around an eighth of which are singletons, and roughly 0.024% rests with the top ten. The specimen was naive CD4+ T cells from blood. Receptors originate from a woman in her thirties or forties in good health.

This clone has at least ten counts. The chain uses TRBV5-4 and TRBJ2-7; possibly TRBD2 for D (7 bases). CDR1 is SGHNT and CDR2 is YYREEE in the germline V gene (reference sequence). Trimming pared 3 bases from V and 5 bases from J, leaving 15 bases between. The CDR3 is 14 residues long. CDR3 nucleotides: TGTGCCAGCAGCTACCCGGGGGGCGGCCACGAGCAGTACTTC. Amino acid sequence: CASSYPGGGHEQYF.

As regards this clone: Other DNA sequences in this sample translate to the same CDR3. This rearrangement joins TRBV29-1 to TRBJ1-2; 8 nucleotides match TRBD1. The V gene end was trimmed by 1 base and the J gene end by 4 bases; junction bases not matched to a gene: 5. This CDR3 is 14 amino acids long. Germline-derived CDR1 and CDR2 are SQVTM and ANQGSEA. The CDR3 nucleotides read TGCAGCGTTGAAGGTCCAGGGGGCCCCTATGGCTACACCTTC. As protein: CSVEGPGGPYGYTF.

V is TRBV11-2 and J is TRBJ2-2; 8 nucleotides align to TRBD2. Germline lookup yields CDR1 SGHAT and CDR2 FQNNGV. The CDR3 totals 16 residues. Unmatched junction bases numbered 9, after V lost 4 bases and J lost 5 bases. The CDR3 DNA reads TGTGCCAGCAGCTCTCTCCGGGGGGGCAAAACCGGGGAGCTGTTTTTT. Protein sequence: CASSSLRGGKTGELFF.

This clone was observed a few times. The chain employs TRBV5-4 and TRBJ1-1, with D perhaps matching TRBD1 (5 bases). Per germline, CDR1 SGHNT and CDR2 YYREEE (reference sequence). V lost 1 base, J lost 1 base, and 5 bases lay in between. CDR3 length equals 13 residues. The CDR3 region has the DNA TGTGCCAGCAGCTTGAGGGGGAACACTGAAGCTTTCTTT. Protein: CASSLRGNTEAFF.

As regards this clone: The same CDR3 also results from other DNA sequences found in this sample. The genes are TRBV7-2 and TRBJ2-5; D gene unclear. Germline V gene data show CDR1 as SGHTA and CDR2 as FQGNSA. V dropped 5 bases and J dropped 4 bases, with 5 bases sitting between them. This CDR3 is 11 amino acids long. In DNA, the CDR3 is TGTGCCAGCAGCCCCCGAGAGACCCAGTACTTC. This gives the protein CASSPRETQYF.

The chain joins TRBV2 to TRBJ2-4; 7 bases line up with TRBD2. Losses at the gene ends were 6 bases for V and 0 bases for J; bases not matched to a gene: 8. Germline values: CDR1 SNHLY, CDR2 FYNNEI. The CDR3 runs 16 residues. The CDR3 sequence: CASSPGRGIAKNIQYF. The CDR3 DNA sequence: TGTGCCAGCAGCCCGGGGAGGGGAATAGCCAAAAACATTCAGTACTTC.

The CDR3 protein is CASSSRTGPQHF. The CDR3 nucleotides are TGCGCCAGCAGCTCGCGTACAGGCCCCCAGCATTTT. The chain has TRBV4-1 and TRBJ1-5; D might be TRBD1 (5 bases). The CDR3 totals 12 residues. Trimming cost V 5 bases and J 10 bases, with 12 bases left between them. CDR1 and CDR2 (germline): MGHRA, YSYEKL.

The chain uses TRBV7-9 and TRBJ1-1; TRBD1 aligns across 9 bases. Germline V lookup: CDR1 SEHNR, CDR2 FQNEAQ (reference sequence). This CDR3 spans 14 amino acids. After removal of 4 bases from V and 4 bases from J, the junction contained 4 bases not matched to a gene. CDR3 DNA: TGTGCCAGCAGCTACAGGGGGCCGTCCACTGAAGCTTTCTTT. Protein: CASSYRGPSTEAFF.

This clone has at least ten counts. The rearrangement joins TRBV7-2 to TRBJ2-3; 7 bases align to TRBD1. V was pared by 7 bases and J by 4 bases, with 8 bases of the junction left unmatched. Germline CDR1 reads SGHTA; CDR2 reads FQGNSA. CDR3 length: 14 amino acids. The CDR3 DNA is TGTGCCAGCACCACCAGGGGGTGGGCAGATACGCAGTATTTT. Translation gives CASTTRGWADTQYF.

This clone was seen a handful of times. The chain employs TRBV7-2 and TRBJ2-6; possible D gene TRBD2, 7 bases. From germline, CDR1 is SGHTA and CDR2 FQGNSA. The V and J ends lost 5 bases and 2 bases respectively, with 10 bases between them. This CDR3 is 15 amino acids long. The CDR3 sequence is CASSKGGAGANVLTF. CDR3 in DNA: TGTGCCAGCAGCAAAGGGGGGGCTGGGGCCAACGTCCTGACTTTC.

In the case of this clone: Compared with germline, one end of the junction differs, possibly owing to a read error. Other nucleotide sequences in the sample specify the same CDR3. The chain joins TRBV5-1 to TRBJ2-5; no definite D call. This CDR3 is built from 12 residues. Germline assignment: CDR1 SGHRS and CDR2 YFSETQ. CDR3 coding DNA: TGTGCCAGCAGCTTGGCACGGGAGACCCAGTACTTC. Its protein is CASSLARETQYF.

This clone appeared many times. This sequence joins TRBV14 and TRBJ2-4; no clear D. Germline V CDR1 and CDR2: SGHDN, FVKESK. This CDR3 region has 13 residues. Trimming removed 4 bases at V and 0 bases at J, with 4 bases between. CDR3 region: CASSPLAKNIQYF. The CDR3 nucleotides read TGTGCCAGCAGCCCCCTAGCCAAAAACATTCAGTACTTC.

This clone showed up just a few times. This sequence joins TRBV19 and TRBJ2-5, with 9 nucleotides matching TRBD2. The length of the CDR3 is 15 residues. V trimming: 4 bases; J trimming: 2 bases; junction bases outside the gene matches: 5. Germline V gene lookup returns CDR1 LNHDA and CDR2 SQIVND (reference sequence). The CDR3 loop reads CASSRLAAKQETQYF. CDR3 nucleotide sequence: TGTGCCAGTAGTAGACTAGCGGCTAAACAAGAGACCCAGTACTTC.

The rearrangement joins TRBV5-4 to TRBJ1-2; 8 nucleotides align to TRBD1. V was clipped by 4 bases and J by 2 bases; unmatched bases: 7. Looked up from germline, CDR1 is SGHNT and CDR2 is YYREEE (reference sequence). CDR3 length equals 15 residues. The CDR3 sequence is CASSHGQGMNYGYTF. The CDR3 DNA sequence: TGTGCCAGCAGCCACGGACAGGGAATGAACTATGGCTACACCTTC.

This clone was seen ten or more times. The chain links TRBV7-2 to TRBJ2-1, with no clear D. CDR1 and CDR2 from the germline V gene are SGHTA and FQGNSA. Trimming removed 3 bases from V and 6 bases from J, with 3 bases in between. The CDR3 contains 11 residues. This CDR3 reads CASSFGNEQFF. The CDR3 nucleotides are TGTGCCAGCAGCTTCGGCAATGAGCAGTTCTTC.

The CDR3 sequence: CASSPRGHGYTF. The CDR3 bases are TGTGCCAGCAGTCCCAGGGGGCATGGCTACACCTTC. The genes are TRBV6-5 and TRBJ1-2; TRBD1 agrees at 8 bases. There are 12 residues in the CDR3. CDR1 MNHEY and CDR2 SVGAGI come from the germline V gene. V was clipped by 5 bases and J by 6 bases; unmatched bases: 2.

The CDR3 sequence: CASKTSGGSNTDTQYF. As DNA, the CDR3 is TGTGCCAGTAAAACTAGCGGGGGGTCTAACACAGATACGCAGTATTTT. V and J are TRBV19 and TRBJ2-3, with TRBD2 identical over 12 bases. The V gene's germline CDR1 is LNHDA and CDR2 SQIVND (reference sequence). V shed 7 bases, J shed 2 bases, and the junction held 7 bases outside the gene matches. This CDR3 has 16 residues.

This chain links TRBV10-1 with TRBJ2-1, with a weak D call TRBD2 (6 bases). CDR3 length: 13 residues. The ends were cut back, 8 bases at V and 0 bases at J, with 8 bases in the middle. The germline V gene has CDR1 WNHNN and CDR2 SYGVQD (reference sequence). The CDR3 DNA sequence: TGCGCCAGCGGAGGGAGCTCCTACAATGAGCAGTTCTTC. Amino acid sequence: CASGGSSYNEQFF.

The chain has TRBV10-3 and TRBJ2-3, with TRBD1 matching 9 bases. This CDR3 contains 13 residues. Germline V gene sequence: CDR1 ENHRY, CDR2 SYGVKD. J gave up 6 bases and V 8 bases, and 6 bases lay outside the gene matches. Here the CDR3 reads CAIRGTGQDTQYF. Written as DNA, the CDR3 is TGTGCCATCCGAGGGACAGGGCAGGATACGCAGTATTTT.

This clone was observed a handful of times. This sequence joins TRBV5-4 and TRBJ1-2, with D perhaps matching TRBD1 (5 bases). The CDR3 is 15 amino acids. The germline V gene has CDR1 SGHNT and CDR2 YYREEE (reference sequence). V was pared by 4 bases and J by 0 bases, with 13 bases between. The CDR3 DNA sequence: TGTGCCAGCAGCCAAGCGACAGATTCTAACTATGGCTACACCTTC. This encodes CASSQATDSNYGYTF.

The CDR3, as DNA: TGTGCCAGCAGTGCGCTAGCGGGGGGGCGCACAGATACGCAGTATTTT. Its protein product is CASSALAGGRTDTQYF. V gene TRBV6-1 combines with J gene TRBJ2-3; 12 bases match TRBD2. CDR1 and CDR2 from the germline V gene are MNHNS and SASEGT. This CDR3 has 16 amino acids. The trim removed 4 bases at V and 1 base at J, leaving 3 bases unmatched.

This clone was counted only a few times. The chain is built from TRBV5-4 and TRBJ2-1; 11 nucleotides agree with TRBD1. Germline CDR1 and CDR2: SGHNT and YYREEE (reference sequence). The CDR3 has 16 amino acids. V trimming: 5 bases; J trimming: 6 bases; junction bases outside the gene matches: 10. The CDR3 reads CASRPGTGGSLNEQFF. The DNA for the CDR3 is TGTGCCAGCAGACCCGGGACAGGGGGTTCTCTCAATGAGCAGTTCTTC.

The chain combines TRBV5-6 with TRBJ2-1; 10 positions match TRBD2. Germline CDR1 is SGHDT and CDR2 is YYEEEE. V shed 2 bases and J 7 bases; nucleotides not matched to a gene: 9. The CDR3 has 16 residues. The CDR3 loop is CASSFPERGGLNEQFF. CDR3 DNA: TGTGCCAGCAGCTTTCCCGAGCGGGGGGGCCTGAATGAGCAGTTCTTC.